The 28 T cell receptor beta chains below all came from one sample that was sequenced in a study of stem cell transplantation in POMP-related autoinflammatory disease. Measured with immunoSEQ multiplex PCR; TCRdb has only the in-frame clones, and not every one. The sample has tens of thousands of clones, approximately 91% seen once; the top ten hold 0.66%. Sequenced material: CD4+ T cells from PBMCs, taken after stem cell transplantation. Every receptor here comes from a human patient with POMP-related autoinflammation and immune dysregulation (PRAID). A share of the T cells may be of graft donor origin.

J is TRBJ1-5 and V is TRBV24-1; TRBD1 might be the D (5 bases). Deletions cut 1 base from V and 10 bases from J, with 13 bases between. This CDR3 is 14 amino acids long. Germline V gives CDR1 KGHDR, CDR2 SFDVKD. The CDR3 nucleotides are TGTGCCACCAGTGATTTCTCGGGGGTTGGACCCCAGCATTTT. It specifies CATSDFSGVGPQHF.

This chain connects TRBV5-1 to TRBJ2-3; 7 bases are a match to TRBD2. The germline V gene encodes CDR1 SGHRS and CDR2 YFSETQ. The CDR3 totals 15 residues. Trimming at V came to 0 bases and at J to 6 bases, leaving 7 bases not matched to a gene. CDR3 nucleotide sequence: TGCGCCAGCAGCTTGGACGGGCGGGAGAGGGATACGCAGTATTTT. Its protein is CASSLDGRERDTQYF.

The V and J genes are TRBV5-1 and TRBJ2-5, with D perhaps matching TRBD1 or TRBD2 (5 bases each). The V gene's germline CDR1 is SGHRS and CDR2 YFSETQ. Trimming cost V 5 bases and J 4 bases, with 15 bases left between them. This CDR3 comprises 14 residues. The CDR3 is CASSVGEMGETQYF. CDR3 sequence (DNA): TGCGCCAGCAGTGTAGGGGAGATGGGAGAGACCCAGTACTTC.

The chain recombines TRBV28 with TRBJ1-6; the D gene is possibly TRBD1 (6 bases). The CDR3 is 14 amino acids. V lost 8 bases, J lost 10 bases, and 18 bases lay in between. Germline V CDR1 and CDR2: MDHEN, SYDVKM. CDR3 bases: TGTGCCAGCTGCCGGGGGGGGGCAGGATCACCCCTCCACTTT. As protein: CASCRGGAGSPLHF.

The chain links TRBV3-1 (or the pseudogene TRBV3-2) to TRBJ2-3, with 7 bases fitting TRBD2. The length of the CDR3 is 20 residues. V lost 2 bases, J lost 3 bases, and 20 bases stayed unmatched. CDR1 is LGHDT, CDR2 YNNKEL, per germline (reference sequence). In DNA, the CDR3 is TGTGCCAGCAGCCAATCTCTCGGGACTACCGCCGGTAAACTGACAGATACGCAGTATTTT. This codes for CASSQSLGTTAGKLTDTQYF.

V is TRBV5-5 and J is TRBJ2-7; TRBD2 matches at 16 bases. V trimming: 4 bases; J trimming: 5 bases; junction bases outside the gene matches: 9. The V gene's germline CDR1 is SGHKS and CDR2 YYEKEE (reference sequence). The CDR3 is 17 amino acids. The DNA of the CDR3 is TGTGCCAGCAGCGCGGGACTAGCGGGAGGGCCTAGCGACGAGCAGTACTTC. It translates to CASSAGLAGGPSDEQYF.

The CDR3 sequence: CASSKQNRGQPQHF. The CDR3 DNA follows: TGTGCCAGCAGCAAACAAAACAGGGGGCAGCCCCAGCATTTT. V is TRBV21-1 and J is TRBJ1-5; the table's D call of TRBD1 was not tested on the DNA. TRBV21-1 is described as a pseudogene. This CDR3 region has 14 residues.

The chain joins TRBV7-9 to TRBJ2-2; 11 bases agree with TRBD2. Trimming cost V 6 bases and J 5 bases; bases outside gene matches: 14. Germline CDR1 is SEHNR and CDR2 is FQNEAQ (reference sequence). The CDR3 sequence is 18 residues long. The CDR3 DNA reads TGTGCCAGCAGTCGAATCCACAGACTAGCGGGAACTACCGGGGAGCTGTTTTTT. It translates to CASSRIHRLAGTTGELFF.

CDR3 protein: CSVSQGANSPLHF. The DNA of the CDR3 is TGCAGCGTTAGCCAGGGTGCTAATTCACCCCTCCACTTT. The chain carries TRBV29-1 and TRBJ1-6; D is perhaps TRBD1 (5 bases). CDR1 is SQVTM, CDR2 ANQGSEA, per germline. V was clipped by 5 bases and J by 6 bases, with 11 bases between them. This CDR3 comprises 13 residues.

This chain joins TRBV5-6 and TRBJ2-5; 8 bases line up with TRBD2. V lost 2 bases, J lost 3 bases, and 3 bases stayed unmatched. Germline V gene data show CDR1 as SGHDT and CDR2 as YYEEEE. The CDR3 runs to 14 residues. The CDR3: CASSLSLAEETQYF. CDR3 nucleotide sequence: TGTGCCAGCAGCTTATCACTAGCGGAAGAGACCCAGTACTTC.

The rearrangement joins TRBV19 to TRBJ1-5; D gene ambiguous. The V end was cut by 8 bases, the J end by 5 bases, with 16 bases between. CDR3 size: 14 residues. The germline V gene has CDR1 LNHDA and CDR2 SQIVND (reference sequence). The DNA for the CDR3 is TGTGCCAGTGGCGAGTCGAGGGAAGATCAGCCCCAGCATTTT. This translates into CASGESREDQPQHF.

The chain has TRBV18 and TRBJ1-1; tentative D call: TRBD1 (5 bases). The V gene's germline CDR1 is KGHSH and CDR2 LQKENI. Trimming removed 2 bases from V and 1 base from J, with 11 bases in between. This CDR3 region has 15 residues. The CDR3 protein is CASSPSGLKNTEAFF. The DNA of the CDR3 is TGTGCCAGCTCACCATCGGGACTCAAGAACACTGAAGCTTTCTTT. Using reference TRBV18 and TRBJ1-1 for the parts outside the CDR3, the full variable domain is NAGVMQNPRHLVRRRGQEARLRCSPMKGHSHVYWYRQLPEEGLKFMVYLQKENIIDESGMPKERFSAEFPKEGPSILRIQQVVRGDSAAYFCASSPSGLKNTEAFFGQGTRLTVV.

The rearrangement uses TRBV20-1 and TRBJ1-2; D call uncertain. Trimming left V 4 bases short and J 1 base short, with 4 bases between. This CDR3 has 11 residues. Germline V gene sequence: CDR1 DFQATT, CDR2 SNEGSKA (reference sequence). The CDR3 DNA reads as TGCAGTGCTACAGTTAACTATGGCTACACCTTC. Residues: CSATVNYGYTF.

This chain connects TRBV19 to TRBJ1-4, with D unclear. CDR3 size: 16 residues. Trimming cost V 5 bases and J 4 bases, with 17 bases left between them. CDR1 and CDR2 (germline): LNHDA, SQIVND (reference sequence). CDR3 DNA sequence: TGTGCCAGTAGTGGCACCCTCGCTTGGGGTAATGAAAAACTGTTTTTT. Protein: CASSGTLAWGNEKLFF. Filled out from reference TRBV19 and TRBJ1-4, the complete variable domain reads DGGITQSPKYLFRKEGQNVTLSCEQNLNHDAMYWYRQDPGQGLRLIYYSQIVNDFQKGDIAEGYSVSREKKESFPLTVTSAQKNPTAFYLCASSGTLAWGNEKLFFGSGTQLSVL.

The CDR3 loop is CASSSYGGASSSNEQFF. The CDR3 bases are TGTGCCAGCAGCTCCTACGGGGGGGCCTCTTCATCCAATGAGCAGTTCTTC. J is TRBJ2-1 and V is TRBV7-9; TRBD2 agrees at 8 bases. This CDR3 has 17 amino acids. The trim removed 4 bases at V and 6 bases at J, leaving 14 bases unmatched. Germline V gene data show CDR1 as SEHNR and CDR2 as FQNEAQ (reference sequence).

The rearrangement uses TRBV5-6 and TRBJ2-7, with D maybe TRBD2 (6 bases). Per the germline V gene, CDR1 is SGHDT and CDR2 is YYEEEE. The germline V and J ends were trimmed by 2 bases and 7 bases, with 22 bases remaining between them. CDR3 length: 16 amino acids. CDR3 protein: CASSFRARDSYREQYF. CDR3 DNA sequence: TGTGCCAGCAGCTTTCGGGCCCGGGACTCCTATCGGGAGCAGTACTTC.

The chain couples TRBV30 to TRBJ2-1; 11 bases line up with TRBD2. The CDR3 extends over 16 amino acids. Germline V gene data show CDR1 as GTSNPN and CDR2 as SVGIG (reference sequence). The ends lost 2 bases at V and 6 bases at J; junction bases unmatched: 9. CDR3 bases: TGTGCCTGGAGTCCCCCAACTAGCGGGAGTGGCAATGAGCAGTTCTTC. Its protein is CAWSPPTSGSGNEQFF. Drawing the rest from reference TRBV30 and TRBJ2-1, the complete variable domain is SQTIHQWPATLVQPVGSPLSLECTVEGTSNPNLYWYRQAAGRGLQLLFYSVGIGQISSEVPQNLSASRPQDRQFILSSKKLLLSDSGFYLCAWSPPTSGSGNEQFFGPGTRLTVL.

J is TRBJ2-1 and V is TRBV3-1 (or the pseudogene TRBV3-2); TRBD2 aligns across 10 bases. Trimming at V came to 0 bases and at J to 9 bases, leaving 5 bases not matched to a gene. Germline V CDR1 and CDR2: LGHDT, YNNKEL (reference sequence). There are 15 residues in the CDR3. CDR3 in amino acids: CASSQEGSGGFEQFF. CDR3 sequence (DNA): TGTGCCAGCAGCCAAGAGGGTAGCGGGGGGTTTGAGCAGTTCTTC.

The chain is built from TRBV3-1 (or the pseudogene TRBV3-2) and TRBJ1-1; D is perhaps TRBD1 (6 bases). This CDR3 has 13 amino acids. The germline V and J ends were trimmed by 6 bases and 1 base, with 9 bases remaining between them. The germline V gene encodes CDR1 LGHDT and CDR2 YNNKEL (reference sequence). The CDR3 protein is CASRGTPNTEAFF. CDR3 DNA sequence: TGTGCCAGCAGGGGGACACCGAACACTGAAGCTTTCTTT.

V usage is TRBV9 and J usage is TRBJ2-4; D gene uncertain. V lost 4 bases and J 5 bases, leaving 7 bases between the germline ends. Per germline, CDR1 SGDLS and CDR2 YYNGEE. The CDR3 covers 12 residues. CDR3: CASSRTENIQYF. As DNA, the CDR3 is TGTGCCAGCAGCAGGACCGAAAACATTCAGTACTTC.

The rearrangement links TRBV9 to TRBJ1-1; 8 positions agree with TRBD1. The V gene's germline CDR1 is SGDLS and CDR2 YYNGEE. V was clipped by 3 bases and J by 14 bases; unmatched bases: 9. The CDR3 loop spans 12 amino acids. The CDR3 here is CASSASRDRLFF. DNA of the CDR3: TGTGCCAGCAGCGCCTCCCGGGACAGGCTCTTCTTT.

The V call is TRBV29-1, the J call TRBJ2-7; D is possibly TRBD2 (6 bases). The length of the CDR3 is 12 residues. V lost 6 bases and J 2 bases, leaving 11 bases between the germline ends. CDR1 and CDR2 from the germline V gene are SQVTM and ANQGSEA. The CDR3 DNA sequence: TGCAGCGTCGGGACTGCTGCCTACGAGCAGTACTTC. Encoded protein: CSVGTAAYEQYF.

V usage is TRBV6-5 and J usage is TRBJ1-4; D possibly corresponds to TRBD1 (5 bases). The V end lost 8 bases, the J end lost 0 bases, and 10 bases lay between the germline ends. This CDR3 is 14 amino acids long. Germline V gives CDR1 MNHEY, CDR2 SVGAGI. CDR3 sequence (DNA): TGTGCCAGCTACTCAGGGTCAACTAATGAAAAACTGTTTTTT. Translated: CASYSGSTNEKLFF.

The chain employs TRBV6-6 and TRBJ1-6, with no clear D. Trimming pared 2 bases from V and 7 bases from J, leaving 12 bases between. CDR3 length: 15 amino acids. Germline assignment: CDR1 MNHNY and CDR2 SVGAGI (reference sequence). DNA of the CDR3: TGTGCCAGCAGTTACGGGTTCTTGGCAAATTCACCCCTCCACTTT. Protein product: CASSYGFLANSPLHF.

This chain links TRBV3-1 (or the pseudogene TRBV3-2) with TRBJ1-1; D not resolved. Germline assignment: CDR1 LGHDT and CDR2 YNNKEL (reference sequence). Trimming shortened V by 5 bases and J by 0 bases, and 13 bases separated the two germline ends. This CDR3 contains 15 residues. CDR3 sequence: CASSAQQWLNTEAFF. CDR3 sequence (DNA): TGTGCCAGCAGCGCACAACAGTGGTTGAACACTGAAGCTTTCTTT.

CDR3 sequence reads: CSASLTQETQYF. The CDR3 DNA follows: TGCAGTGCTAGTTTGACCCAAGAGACCCAGTACTTC. The rearrangement uses TRBV20-1 and TRBJ2-5; D gene ambiguous. The CDR3 is made up of 12 amino acids. Deletions cut 3 bases from V and 1 base from J, with 6 bases between. The germline CDR1 and CDR2 sequences are DFQATT and SNEGSKA (reference sequence).

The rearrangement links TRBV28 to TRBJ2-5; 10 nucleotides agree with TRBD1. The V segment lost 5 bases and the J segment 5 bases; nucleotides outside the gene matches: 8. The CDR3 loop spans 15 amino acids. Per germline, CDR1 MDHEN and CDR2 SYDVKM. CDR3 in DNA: TGTGCCAGCAGTCCTGGGACAGGGGTAAAGGAGACCCAGTACTTC. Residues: CASSPGTGVKETQYF.

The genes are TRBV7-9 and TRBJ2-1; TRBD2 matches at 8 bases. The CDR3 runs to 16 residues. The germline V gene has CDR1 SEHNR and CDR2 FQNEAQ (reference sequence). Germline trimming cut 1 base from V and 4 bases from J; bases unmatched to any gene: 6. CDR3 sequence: CASSLGVAGGYNEQFF. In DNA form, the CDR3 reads TGTGCCAGCAGCTTAGGAGTCGCGGGGGGTTACAATGAGCAGTTCTTC.